A selection of T cell receptor beta chains follows, all from one sample in a study of blood T cell repertoires in COVID-19. Profiled with immunoSEQ multiplex PCR; TCRdb holds only in-frame clones, not every one. The sample includes 300,000 to 400,000 clones, over 70% of them seen just once. Sequences were obtained from PBMCs or T cells enriched from blood (not recorded which). Receptors were obtained from a young man who had recovered from COVID-19. Each CDR3 is given with its conserved first and last residue. Fields, in order: clone size, V gene, D gene, J gene, CDR3 protein. A D gene is named only where the DNA matches it firmly. Expanded clones are given a class, and other clones once, few, many or no size at all.

-,TRBV21-1,-,TRBJ1-3,CARFEDRVGNTIYF
-,TRBV7-3,-,TRBJ1-3,CASSKRGSGRRTSGNTIYF
-,TRBV3-1/TRBV3-2,-,TRBJ2-2,CASSLPDNSNTGELFF
-,TRBV3-1/TRBV3-2,-,TRBJ1-3,CASSQDLQTGNTIYF
-,TRBV9,-,TRBJ1-2,CASSSIYGYTF
-,TRBV30,-,TRBJ1-2,CAWIGGPNYGYTF
-,TRBV4-1,TRBD1,TRBJ2-7,CASSRTGTGTYEQYF
-,TRBV18,-,TRBJ1-4,CASSPIRGDEKLFF
once,TRBV27,TRBD2,TRBJ2-3,CASSHSKRGGADTQYF
-,TRBV9,-,TRBJ1-4,CASSVDQGFGEKLFF
-,TRBV28,-,TRBJ2-1,CASSFSGHNEQFF
-,TRBV7-3,-,TRBJ2-1,CASSFESGQEQFF
-,TRBV11-2,-,TRBJ1-4,CASSFGQTNEKLFF
-,TRBV5-6,-,TRBJ1-1,CASSLGHGKAFF
-,TRBV11-2,-,TRBJ1-1,CASSQSRGAEAFF
-,TRBV12-3/TRBV12-4,-,TRBJ2-1,CASSPDIYNEQFF
-,TRBV7-6,TRBD2,TRBJ2-7,CASSSGTSGAYEQYF
-,TRBV2,-,TRBJ1-6,CASRPDNYNSPLHF
-,TRBV11-3,-,TRBJ1-5,CASSPPLAGWVDSNQPQHF
-,TRBV19,TRBD1,TRBJ1-1,CASSIDRGLSTEAFF
-,TRBV10-2,-,TRBJ1-5,CASSGQHNQPQHF
few,TRBV3-1/TRBV3-2,TRBD1,TRBJ1-5,CASSQADRTGSNQPQHF
-,TRBV7-8,TRBD1,TRBJ2-2,CAGNRGRTGELFF
few,TRBV6-1,-,TRBJ1-5,CASSEGRDSNQPQHF
-,TRBV30,TRBD2,TRBJ2-7,CAYRSGGAVEQYF
-,TRBV6-5,TRBD2,TRBJ2-7,CASRPGRAVYEQYF
-,TRBV10-3,-,TRBJ1-4,CAISEPPSNEKLFF
-,TRBV9,TRBD1,TRBJ1-6,CASSPYSATGGNSPLHF
-,TRBV5-6,TRBD2,TRBJ2-3,CASSLRTSVDTQYF
-,TRBV28,-,TRBJ1-5,CASSLSDFSNQPQHF
-,TRBV4-2,TRBD1,TRBJ1-1,CASSQTTGFTEAFF
-,TRBV19,TRBD1,TRBJ1-1,CASLAGDRTLMNTEAFF
once,TRBV4-2,-,TRBJ1-1,CASSQPIVNTEAFF
-,TRBV13,TRBD1,TRBJ1-2,CASSIRADRANYGYTF
-,TRBV13,TRBD2,TRBJ2-3,CASSLGLSGAGGPDTQYF
-,TRBV15,TRBD2,TRBJ2-7,CATSRLAGLSYEQYF
-,TRBV18,TRBD2,TRBJ2-3,CASSPPTSGEVDTQYF
-,TRBV12-3/TRBV12-4,-,TRBJ2-7,CASSPGAYEQYF
-,TRBV30,-,TRBJ2-3,CAWSKGGSTDTQYF
-,TRBV12-3/TRBV12-4,TRBD1,TRBJ1-2,CASSYSGGRGTF
-,TRBV2,TRBD2,TRBJ2-2,CASSGLAGGPPNTGELFF
-,TRBV6-5,-,TRBJ2-3,CASATLDTQYF
-,TRBV7-6,TRBD2,TRBJ2-3,CASSFPPTSGHTDTQYF
-,TRBV5-6,TRBD1,TRBJ1-2,CASSLADRVRVYGYTF
-,TRBV5-1,TRBD1,TRBJ2-5,CASSSGTGAGETQYF
once,TRBV5-1,-,TRBJ2-7,CASRLGQNYEQYF
-,TRBV5-1,TRBD1,TRBJ1-3,CASSLYTGDSSGNTIYF
-,TRBV7-9,TRBD1,TRBJ1-1,CASSFRGQGRVVF
-,TRBV18,-,TRBJ1-4,CASSPPFITGTNEKLFF
-,TRBV15,-,TRBJ2-7,CATSRDHGQIGAEQYF
-,TRBV4-2,TRBD2,TRBJ2-2,CASSQGGTSGVTANTGELFF
-,TRBV19,-,TRBJ1-2,CASSHGYGYTF
-,TRBV11-2,-,TRBJ2-5,CASSLARETQYF
-,TRBV11-2,TRBD2,TRBJ2-5,CASSLGQRGDQETQYF
-,TRBV15,TRBD1,TRBJ2-7,CATSRRGTGTGAQYF